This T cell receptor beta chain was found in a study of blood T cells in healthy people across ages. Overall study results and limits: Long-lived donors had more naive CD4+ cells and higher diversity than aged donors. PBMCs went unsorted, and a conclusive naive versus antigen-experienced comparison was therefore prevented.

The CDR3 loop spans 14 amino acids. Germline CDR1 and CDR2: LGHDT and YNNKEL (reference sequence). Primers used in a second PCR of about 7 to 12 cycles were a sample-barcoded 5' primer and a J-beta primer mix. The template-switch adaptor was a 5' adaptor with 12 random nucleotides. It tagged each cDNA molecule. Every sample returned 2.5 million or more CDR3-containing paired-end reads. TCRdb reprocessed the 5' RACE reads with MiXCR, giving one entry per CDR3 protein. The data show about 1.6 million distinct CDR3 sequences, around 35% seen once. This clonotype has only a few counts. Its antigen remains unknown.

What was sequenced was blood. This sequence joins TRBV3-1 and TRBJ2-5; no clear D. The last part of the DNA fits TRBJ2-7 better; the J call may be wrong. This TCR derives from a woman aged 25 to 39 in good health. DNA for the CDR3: TGTGCCAGCAGCCAAGATCCAAGTGGTTACGAGCAGTACTTC. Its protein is CASSQDPSGYEQYF.